This T cell receptor (beta chain) emerged from a study of cytomegalovirus exposure and HLA in healthy donors (dated by TCRdb to 2015 to 2018). In terms of the full investigation: An earlier analysis of several hundred of the donors reported under 300 Gb of sequence data and 117 million unique TCR beta sequences obtained from 150 million to 200 million T cells. About 310 gigabases of sequencing data and approximately 84 million unique TCR sequences were included in an early release covering about 600 HLA-typed donors. Among the roughly 400 genotyped donors, around 81% belonged to the genetic ancestry cluster associated with self-reported Caucasian donors. The aim of the study was to test whether cataloging public T cell receptors could identify signatures of past pathogen exposure. Using immunosequencing, the study profiled T cell repertoires from approximately 700 subjects and related those repertoires to cytomegalovirus serostatus. In addition to the first cohort of roughly 700 subjects, a separate validation cohort of approximately 130 different subjects was used. High-throughput TCR immunosequencing, statistical association of individual TCRs with disease status, and machine learning were combined to predict cytomegalovirus infection status. In a later analysis, previously published TCR beta repertoires from 550 to 700 donors were re-analyzed and high-resolution HLA genotyping was added so that TCR occurrence patterns could be studied. The later analysis used no new phenotypic data to find candidate immune exposures, relying instead on TCR beta sequences and their occurrence across donors. An earlier analysis of 587 of the donors applied high-throughput TCR beta sequencing to assess whether each TCR beta V gene segment acted as functional or pseudogenic. Alongside the repertoire data, information on donor age, sex, ethnicity and CMV serostatus was compiled. A later genetic analysis took genome-wide SNP genotypes for about 65% of the 666 donors and used that subset as a discovery cohort. All discovery cohort repertoires had been generated using a single sequencing platform. Class I and class II HLA loci were covered by the typing at four-digit resolution. Typing coverage differed by locus: A, B, C, DRB1 and DQB1 were typed in roughly 629-640 donors, DQA1 in roughly 500, DPA1 in 600 to 610, and DPB1 in 450 to 480. Four or five DR-DQ haplotypes were handled as single units for association and clustering, since linkage in the cohort was strong. Across around 400 genotyped donors of the cohort, an average of about 240,000 unique TCR beta nucleotide sequences per donor were sequenced, and roughly 18% of those sequences were non-productive. Broader findings and caveats from the paper: A cluster of highly shared sequence variants was judged likely to be a technical artifact of the sequencing pipeline. Because the 87-base-pair reads could not distinguish some IMGT-functional V segments, including TRBV6-2 and TRBV6-3, those segments were excluded. The presence/absence analyses assumed that sequencing depth was roughly uniform across donors, and that assumption may not be true. Because HLA typing was unavailable for some donors at each locus, only the typed subset was used in association tests. When HLA alleles, especially DR and DQ, strongly co-occurred, TCR associations were difficult to assign to individual alleles. The authors suggested that the approach could potentially be generalized to other disease states and immunological phenotypes. According to a later genetic analysis, donors in an Asian-associated ancestry cluster had fewer N-insertions in productive TCRs than the roughly 670-donor mean. Cytomegalovirus status was reported to be diagnosed by the classifier with high specificity and sensitivity in both the original and validation cohorts. The earlier analysis of some 540 of the donors excluded approximately 17 rarely observed V segments, including chromosome 9 orphons, because counts were too low. A later analysis associated roughly 17,000 TCR beta sequences with specific HLA alleles at a false discovery rate of 0.05. A few of the identified cytomegalovirus-associated TCR beta chains were confirmed in vitro to be specific for cytomegalovirus antigens. A further reported finding was that TCR beta sequences accurately predicted the HLA-A and HLA-B alleles for most subjects in the first cohort. For the cohort, immune exposure information was limited to CMV serostatus. A later genetic analysis associated a missense DCLRE1C variant with V-gene and J-gene trimming of TCR beta chains, and an independent cohort replicated the association. In this cohort, only TCR beta chains were sequenced, and detectable features were limited by the absence of alpha or paired-chain data. According to a later analysis, most CMV-associated TCR beta chains appeared to be HLA-restricted, and the HLA associations seemed to be driven largely by CMV exposure. Correlated functional status among segregating V segments might be attributable to linkage disequilibrium, but an unknown experimental factor could not be ruled out. According to a later analysis, parvovirus B19, influenza, CMV and Epstein-Barr virus appeared linked to several top co-occurrence clusters. Compared with equally common non-associated chains, HLA-associated TCR beta chains in a later analysis were more clonally expanded and had lower generation probabilities. In an earlier analysis of about 600 of the donors, most TCR beta V segments appeared in productive rearrangements about 90% or about 30% of the time, broadly matching IMGT annotations. The study listed 150 to 200 TCR beta chains as associated with cytomegalovirus. While some public TCRs were present in many individuals, most TCR sequences turned up only very rarely across donors. A later analysis found that TCR association rates varied across HLA loci, with DRB1 alleles showing the most associated TCRs and HLA-C alleles the fewest.

The cohort comprised hundreds of healthy bone marrow donors. Cohort members were all nominally healthy when sampled, although unrecorded immune exposures were likely present. The donor tested CMV seronegative, placing the donor among the roughly 350 seronegative members of the cohort. A peripheral blood sample was provided by each donor, and peripheral blood mononuclear cells were used for TCR beta sequencing. The Qiagen DNeasy Blood Extraction Kit was used to extract genomic DNA from the blood cell samples. CDR1 and CDR2 are read off the germline V gene as SGHTA and FQGNSA. V trim: 1 base; J trim: 2 bases; unmatched bases: 3. The CDR3 runs 15 amino acids, cysteine and phenylalanine included. Of all the DNA, just the CDR3 is kept, 45 bases in frame from base 1. Libraries were built with the immunoSEQ multiplex PCR assay. The multiplex PCR relied on a mix of 60 forward primers for TCR Vbeta segments and 13 reverse primers for TCR Jbeta segments. The CDR3 region of rearranged TCR beta genes was amplified from genomic DNA with a multiplex PCR assay. On the Illumina HiSeq System, the amplified TCR beta libraries were sequenced as 87-base-pair reads. The paper's data handling went like this. Across the 670 or so repertoires, a later analysis counted roughly 84 million unique TCR beta chains, 9.5 million to 13 million of which were shared by at least two donors. A nearest-neighbor algorithm error-corrected the raw reads and collapsed the reads into unique sequences, merging closely related sequences to remove PCR and sequencing errors. To assign V, D and J gene segments, CDR3 sequences were aligned to IMGT reference sequences. For a sequence to be retained, at least a six-nucleotide match to both a V gene segment and a J gene segment was required. Rearrangements were classified as productive when the CDR3 lacked stop codons and remained in frame with V and J, and all other rearrangements were classified as non-productive. Following IMGT convention, CDR3 was defined as the stretch from the second conserved V-encoded cysteine up to the conserved J-encoded phenylalanine. In an earlier analysis of approximately 590 of the donors, sequences lacking an unambiguous match to a single V gene segment were excluded. In an earlier analysis of several hundred of the donors, V segments were called functional above 56.7% productive rearrangements and were called segregating when the between-donor standard deviation exceeded 5%. To diagnose cytomegalovirus status from the catalog of TCR beta chain sequences, a statistical classification framework was built. A later analysis assigned V and J genes by comparing TCR nucleotide sequences with IMGT/GENE-DB human TR gene sequences. In a later analysis, CDR3 sequences and most-parsimonious VDJ recombination scenarios were assigned using the TCRdist pipeline. In a later analysis, each TCR beta chain was defined by its CDR3 amino acid sequence together with its V-gene family, and reads without a unique V-gene family were excluded. As a way to deal with suspected cross-contamination and a sequencing artifact, a later analysis dropped 640 or so nucleotide sequences that were highly shared and had low generation probability. For each public chain, a later analysis derived a clonal expansion index from normalized ranks of inferred template counts within each repertoire. A later analysis computed generation probabilities with a VDJ recombination model fitted to out-of-frame rearrangements, and checked the results against IGoR. A later analysis scored TCR-TCR, TCR-HLA and TCR-CMV co-occurrence with hypergeometric tests, applying a repertoire-size bias correction to TCR pairs. A later analysis estimated false discovery rates by permuting HLA or CMV assignments 20 times. In a later analysis, co-occurring TCRs were grouped using DBSCAN, with TCRdist sequence similarity added in when clustering inside HLA-allele-positive subsets. Repertoires with fewer than 30,000 or more than 120,000 public chains were left out of co-occurrence clustering, as were about five repertoires with anomalous nucleotide sharing. The immuneACCESS repertoire file appears here via TCRdb, limited to in-frame rearrangements. These files lack a portion of the clones; in checked studies, under half of the deficit traces to unresolved V genes, and the cause of the others is not known. That table is the source of V, J and clone size, and D and trimming were worked out from the DNA. The sample contains 180,000 or so clones, 70% to 85% of them found a single time. The ten largest make up 0.098% of the sample.

Regarding this clone: The antigen it recognizes is unknown. No per-base quality is available; no much larger clone lies one base away.

The receptor's source is a boy between 2 and 10 years old in good health and CMV-seronegative. Sequencing was performed on PBMCs. The rearranged segments are TRBV7-2 and TRBJ2-7; the junction holds 9 bases that match TRBD1. The CDR3 is CASSLVGQGTYEQYF. The DNA sequence follows: TGTGCCAGCAGCTTAGTGGGACAGGGAACCTACGAGCAGTACTTC.